What follows are 24 T cell receptor beta chains derived from one specimen sequenced in a study of cytomegalovirus exposure and HLA in healthy donors. The PCR ran on 60 Vbeta and 13 Jbeta primers. The method was immunoSEQ multiplex PCR; TCRdb's version includes in-frame clones alone and lacks a portion of them. The table for this sample gives fewer than 150,000 clones. Sequencing was performed on PBMCs. These receptors came from a man aged 35-49 years in good health and CMV-seronegative.

This chain joins TRBV5-1 and TRBJ2-7, with D perhaps matching TRBD2 (5 bases). The CDR3 is made up of 14 amino acids. CDR1 is SGHRS and CDR2 is YFSETQ in the germline V gene. V shed 3 bases and J shed 0 bases, with 10 bases lying between them. CDR3 amino acids: CASSSDGNSYEQYF. The CDR3 DNA is TGCGCCAGCAGCTCGGACGGGAACTCCTACGAGCAGTACTTC.

The CDR3, as DNA: TGTGCCAGCAGCTCGCCCTATGGAGCCTCCTACGAGCAGTACTTC. It codes for CASSSPYGASYEQYF. The chain has TRBV7-9 and TRBJ2-7; D gene ambiguous. The CDR3 runs to 15 residues. Per the germline V gene, CDR1 is SEHNR and CDR2 is FQNEAQ (reference sequence). The V end lost 4 bases, the J end lost 0 bases, and 13 bases lay between the germline ends.

The genes are TRBV5-1 and TRBJ2-7; unclear D gene. V was cut by 4 bases and J by 7 bases, with 15 bases left in between. Per the germline V gene, CDR1 is SGHRS and CDR2 is YFSETQ. This CDR3 is built from 13 residues. CDR3 sequence: CASSPNQRVEQYF. DNA of the CDR3: TGCGCCAGCAGCCCAAACCAACGGGTGGAGCAGTACTTC.

V usage is TRBV29-1 and J usage is TRBJ2-7; no definite D call. Trimming pared 5 bases from V and 6 bases from J, leaving 17 bases between. This CDR3 is 13 amino acids long. Germline CDR1 reads SQVTM; CDR2 reads ANQGSEA. The CDR3 loop reads CSVRGRTTVEQYF. CDR3 sequence (DNA): TGCAGCGTTAGAGGTCGTACGACCGTCGAGCAGTACTTC.

The V call is TRBV10-3, the J call TRBJ2-5; a possible D gene is TRBD2 (6 bases). The CDR3 contains 13 residues. Germline loops: CDR1 ENHRY, CDR2 SYGVKD. V was clipped by 6 bases and J by 5 bases, with 13 bases between them. The DNA for the CDR3 is TGTGCCATCAGAGGGCGTGGAGGGGAGACCCAGTACTTC. It translates to CAIRGRGGETQYF.

This rearrangement joins TRBV10-3 to TRBJ2-3, with D tentatively TRBD1 (5 bases). Germline V gene data show CDR1 as ENHRY and CDR2 as SYGVKD. The CDR3 has 15 residues. V lost 3 bases to trimming and J lost 1 base, with 11 bases between them. The CDR3 reads CAISDHVGGTDTQYF. Here the CDR3 DNA reads TGTGCCATCAGTGATCACGTAGGGGGCACAGATACGCAGTATTTT.

Remarks on this clone: Other DNA sequences from this sample encode an identical CDR3 as well. The rearrangement links TRBV6-4 to TRBJ2-3, with TRBD2 matching over 9 bases. Germline assignment: CDR1 MRHNA and CDR2 SNTAGT. The CDR3 extends over 14 amino acids. V was clipped by 4 bases and J by 3 bases; unmatched bases: 2. The CDR3 region is CASSVAGGTDTQYF. CDR3 coding DNA: TGTGCCAGCAGTGTCGCGGGGGGGACAGATACGCAGTATTTT.

The rearrangement uses TRBV20-1 and TRBJ2-3; D perhaps matches TRBD2 (6 bases). V lost 8 bases, J lost 7 bases, and 13 bases lay in between. The CDR3 loop spans 11 amino acids. The germline V gene has CDR1 DFQATT and CDR2 SNEGSKA (reference sequence). CDR3 residues: CSSSGLNTQYF. The CDR3 DNA reads TGCAGTTCATCGGGACTGAATACGCAGTATTTT.

As DNA, the CDR3 is TGTGCCAGCAGCCAGAATAGCGGGGGGTTACAGTACTTC. This sequence encodes CASSQNSGGLQYF. The chain couples TRBV7-3 to TRBJ2-4; 10 nucleotides match TRBD2. Germline V gene lookup returns CDR1 SGHTA and CDR2 FQGTGA. The trim removed 5 bases at V and 13 bases at J, leaving 8 bases unmatched. This CDR3 has 13 residues.

This chain uses TRBV5-4 with TRBJ1-1; possibly TRBD1 for D (6 bases). Germline V lookup: CDR1 SGHNT, CDR2 YYREEE (reference sequence). V lost 0 bases and J lost 4, with 10 bases in between. The CDR3 is 14 residues long. The CDR3 sequence: CASSLGGRGTEAFF. The CDR3 DNA reads as TGTGCCAGCAGCTTGGGCGGCAGGGGCACTGAAGCTTTCTTT.

Here the CDR3 reads CASSSHSNSGNTIYF. The DNA of the CDR3 is TGTGCCAGCAGCTCCCACAGCAACTCTGGAAACACCATATATTTT. The rearrangement joins TRBV5-5 to TRBJ1-3, with D uncertain. Looked up from germline, CDR1 is SGHKS and CDR2 is YYEKEE (reference sequence). Deletions cut 3 bases from V and 0 bases from J, with 10 bases between. This CDR3 region has 15 residues.

V and J are TRBV7-9 and TRBJ2-7; TRBD2 aligns across 8 bases. Germline V gives CDR1 SEHNR, CDR2 FQNEAQ (reference sequence). Trimming took 5 bases from V and 2 from J; bases not matched to a gene: 5. This CDR3 is 14 amino acids long. The CDR3 DNA reads TGTGCCAGCAGCCCGGCAGCGGGAGCCTACGAGCAGTACTTC. Its translation: CASSPAAGAYEQYF.

This chain uses TRBV20-1 with TRBJ2-3; D perhaps matches TRBD2 (5 bases). Between the trimmed V and J ends, which lost 6 bases and 6 bases, there was a span of 10 bases. The germline gives CDR1 DFQATT, CDR2 SNEGSKA (reference sequence). The length of the CDR3 is 11 residues. The CDR3 region has the DNA TGCAGTGCATCGGGGTCCGATACGCAGTATTTT. It specifies CSASGSDTQYF.

The CDR3 coding sequence is TGTGCCAGCAGCTTGGATTTGCGACAGGGGGCGGGAGAGACCCAGTACTTC. Its translation: CASSLDLRQGAGETQYF. The V gene is TRBV5-4, the J gene TRBJ2-5; 10 bases agree with TRBD1. This CDR3 spans 17 amino acids. CDR1 SGHNT and CDR2 YYREEE come from the germline V gene (reference sequence). V was pared by 0 bases and J by 4 bases, with 9 bases of the junction left unmatched.

The chain couples TRBV5-1 to TRBJ2-3, with D possibly TRBD1 on 5 matching bases. The germline V gene encodes CDR1 SGHRS and CDR2 YFSETQ. Trimming pared 0 bases from V and 1 base from J, leaving 15 bases between. This CDR3 has 17 residues. The CDR3 sequence: CASSLVAQGRGTDTQYF. The CDR3 DNA sequence: TGCGCCAGCAGCTTGGTAGCTCAGGGAAGGGGCACAGATACGCAGTATTTT.

The CDR3 coding sequence is TGTGCCAGCAGGAGGCTGGGGCCTGGCTACACCTTC. Its translation is CASRRLGPGYTF. The rearrangement joins TRBV6-1 to TRBJ1-2; the D gene is possibly TRBD1 (5 bases). V was shortened by 6 bases and J by 7 bases, with 12 bases between the two germline ends. Germline CDR1 and CDR2: MNHNS and SASEGT. The CDR3 covers 12 residues.

The V gene is TRBV18, the J gene TRBJ1-2; 9 nucleotides line up with TRBD1. The CDR3 totals 15 residues. Germline CDR1 reads KGHSH; CDR2 reads LQKENI. V shed 3 bases and J 1 base; nucleotides not matched to a gene: 3. The CDR3 protein is CASSPPGQGNYGYTF. Here the CDR3 DNA reads TGTGCCAGCTCACCCCCGGGACAGGGTAACTATGGCTACACCTTC.

The chain has TRBV6-5 and TRBJ1-6; D may be TRBD1 (5 bases). Trimming pared 0 bases from V and 7 bases from J, leaving 13 bases between. The germline V gene encodes CDR1 MNHEY and CDR2 SVGAGI. The CDR3 length is 16 residues. In nucleotides, the CDR3 is TGTGCCAGCAGTTACTCTCGGCAGGGAGGCAATTCACCCCTCCACTTT. It is translated as CASSYSRQGGNSPLHF.

This chain links TRBV7-6 with TRBJ2-7; 9 nucleotides agree with TRBD1. With V trimmed by 3 bases and J by 5 bases, 8 bases remained unmatched. Germline CDR1 and CDR2: SGHVS and FNYEAQ. This CDR3 region has 15 residues. The chain's CDR3 is CASSFPGTGTHEQYF. The CDR3 coding sequence is TGTGCCAGCAGCTTTCCCGGGACAGGGACCCACGAGCAGTACTTC.

The CDR3: CATSRAAGGSEQYF. The DNA of the CDR3 is TGTGCCACCAGCAGAGCGGCAGGAGGGTCCGAGCAGTACTTC. The chain links TRBV15 to TRBJ2-7; D is possibly TRBD2 (6 bases). The CDR3 is 14 amino acids. Germline CDR1 is LNHNV and CDR2 is YYDKDF (reference sequence). V was trimmed by 1 base and J by 6 bases, leaving 13 bases between them. Supplemented by reference TRBV15 and TRBJ2-7, the full variable domain reads DAMVIQNPRYQVTQFGKPVTLSCSQTLNHNVMYWYQQKSSQAPKLLFHYYDKDFNNEADTPDNFQSRRPNTSFCFLDIRSPGLGDTAMYLCATSRAAGGSEQYFGPGTRLTVT.

A note on this clone: The sample contains more than one DNA sequence encoding this CDR3. V and J are TRBV5-1 and TRBJ2-7, with D possibly TRBD1 on 5 matching bases. CDR3 length: 12 residues. V dropped 4 bases and J dropped 2 bases, with 7 bases sitting between them. Germline CDR1 is SGHRS and CDR2 is YFSETQ. The CDR3 DNA reads as TGCGCCAGCAGCCTAGGGGCCTACGAGCAGTACTTC. It yields the protein CASSLGAYEQYF.

The rearrangement links TRBV14 to TRBJ2-7; D unresolved. CDR1 is SGHDN and CDR2 is FVKESK in the germline V gene. CDR3 length: 19 amino acids. The V and J ends lost 0 bases and 4 bases respectively, with 25 bases between them. For the CDR3, the DNA is TGTGCCAGCAGCCAAGATTTCGCGGAACTCGGCATCATCCAATACGAGCAGTACTTC. Encoded protein: CASSQDFAELGIIQYEQYF.

The DNA for the CDR3 is TGTGCCATCAGTGGAGCGGTTACCTACGAGCAGTACTTC. Protein: CAISGAVTYEQYF. The rearrangement joins TRBV10-3 to TRBJ2-7; D is perhaps TRBD2 (5 bases). Germline assignment: CDR1 ENHRY and CDR2 SYGVKD. The CDR3 has 13 residues. Trimming removed 4 bases from V and 2 bases from J, with 9 bases in between.

The J gene is TRBJ2-5, the V gene TRBV20-1; D remains unclear. Trimming pared 3 bases from V and 8 bases from J, leaving 10 bases between. Germline V gene data show CDR1 as DFQATT and CDR2 as SNEGSKA (reference sequence). The length of the CDR3 is 11 residues. As DNA, the CDR3 is TGCAGTGCTAGTACAGTGGCCACCCAGTACTTC. Translating gives CSASTVATQYF.